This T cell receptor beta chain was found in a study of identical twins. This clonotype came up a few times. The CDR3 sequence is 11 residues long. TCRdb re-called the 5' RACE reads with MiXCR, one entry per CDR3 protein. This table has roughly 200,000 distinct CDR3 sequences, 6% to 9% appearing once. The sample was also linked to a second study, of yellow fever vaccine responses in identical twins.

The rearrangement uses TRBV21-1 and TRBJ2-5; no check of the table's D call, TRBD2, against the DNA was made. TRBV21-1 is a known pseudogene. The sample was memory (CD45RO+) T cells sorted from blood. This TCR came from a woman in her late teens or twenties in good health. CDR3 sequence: CASGLPETQYF. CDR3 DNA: TGTGCCAGTGGTCTCCCGGAGACCCAGTACTTC.